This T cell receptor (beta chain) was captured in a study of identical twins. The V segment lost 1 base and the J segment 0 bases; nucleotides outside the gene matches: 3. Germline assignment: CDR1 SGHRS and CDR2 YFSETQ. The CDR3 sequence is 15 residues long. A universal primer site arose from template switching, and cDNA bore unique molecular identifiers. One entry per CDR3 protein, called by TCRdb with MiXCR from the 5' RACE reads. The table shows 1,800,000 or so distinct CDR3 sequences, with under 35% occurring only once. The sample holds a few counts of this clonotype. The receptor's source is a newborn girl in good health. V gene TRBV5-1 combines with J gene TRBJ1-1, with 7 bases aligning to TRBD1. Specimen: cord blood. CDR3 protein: CASSLYGTVNTEAFF. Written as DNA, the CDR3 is TGCGCCAGCAGCTTGTACGGGACAGTGAACACTGAAGCTTTCTTT.